This entry lists 27 T cell receptor beta chains sequenced from one sample in a study of T cells in Graves' hyperthyroidism and ophthalmopathy (dated by TCRdb to the late 2010s). Receptor libraries were prepared by multiplex PCR. TCRdb lists the instrument as Illumina HiSeq 2000. The TCR beta CDR3 regions were amplified from RNA transcripts. For the first round of RT-PCR on the TCR CDR3, the HTBI primer set was used together with the Qiagen OneStep RT-PCR kit. TCRdb reanalyzed the raw reads on its own, using fastp at Q25 for trimming and MiXCR for clone calling, and kept in-frame beta chains. Each CDR3 protein appears once, grouped with its most common genes and DNA. The sample table shows about 360,000 distinct CDR3 sequences, and around 25% are seen once. Of the sample, around 79% is held by the ten largest clones. Sequencing input: blood. All receptors derive from a man over 45 with Graves' hyperthyroidism.

This chain uses TRBV14 with TRBJ2-1, with D unresolved. CDR1 SGHDN and CDR2 FVKESK come from the germline V gene. Trimming cost V 0 bases and J 13 bases, with 13 bases left between them. This CDR3 is 13 amino acids long. The CDR3 here is CASSQDLRIGQFF. The DNA for the CDR3 is TGTGCCAGCAGCCAAGACCTAAGGATCGGACAGTTCTTC. Filled out from reference TRBV14 and TRBJ2-1, the complete variable domain reads EAGVTQFPSHSVIEKGQTVTLRCDPISGHDNLYWYRRVMGKEIKFLLHFVKESKQDESGMPNNRFLAERTGGTYSTLKVQPAELEDSGVYFCASSQDLRIGQFFGPGTRLTVL.

The chain uses TRBV30 and TRBJ1-2; D unclear. V lost 0 bases and J 8 bases, leaving 7 bases between the germline ends. The germline gives CDR1 GTSNPN, CDR2 SVGIG (reference sequence). The CDR3 covers 11 residues. As DNA, the CDR3 is TGTGCCTGGAGTGTACGAGGAGGCTACACCTTC. Translating gives CAWSVRGGYTF.

The chain employs TRBV6-2 or TRBV6-3 and TRBJ2-7; maybe TRBD2 (7 bases). Germline-derived CDR1 and CDR2 are MNHEY and SVGEGT. CDR3 length: 15 amino acids. The germline V and J ends were trimmed by 5 bases and 1 base, with 15 bases remaining between them. The CDR3 DNA is TGTGCCAGCAGTCTGAGGGGGGGAGGGTCCTACGAGCAGTACTTC. Amino acids: CASSLRGGGSYEQYF.

V and J are TRBV7-3 and TRBJ2-7, with TRBD1 as a possible D gene (5 bases). The CDR3 consists of 15 residues. V dropped 2 bases and J dropped 2 bases, with 13 bases sitting between them. CDR1 is SGHTA and CDR2 is FQGTGA in the germline V gene. The CDR3 DNA reads as TGTGCCAGCAGCTTACCTGGGGCACAGACCTACGAGCAGTACTTC. Protein product: CASSLPGAQTYEQYF.

The chain uses TRBV19 and TRBJ2-2; D is perhaps TRBD2 (6 bases). CDR3 length: 17 residues. V was cut by 5 bases and J by 0 bases, with 16 bases left in between. Germline V gene lookup returns CDR1 LNHDA and CDR2 SQIVND (reference sequence). The chain's CDR3 is CASSASSGPSNTGELFF. CDR3 in DNA: TGTGCCAGTAGTGCAAGTAGCGGCCCATCGAACACCGGGGAGCTGTTTTTT.

This clonotype has just a few counts. The chain has TRBV12-3 or TRBV12-4 and TRBJ2-2; either TRBD1 or TRBD2 may fit D (5 bases each). The V gene lost 6 bases and the J gene lost 3 bases, with 8 bases spanning the gap. CDR3 length: 13 amino acids. In DNA, the CDR3 is TGTGCCAGCAGCCGGGGCCACACCGGGGAGCTGTTTTTT. Translated: CASSRGHTGELFF.

This clonotype has only a few counts. The CDR3 here is CASGAGAVEKLFF. CDR3 DNA sequence: TGTGCTAGTGGCGCGGGGGCAGTCGAAAAACTGTTTTTT. The J gene is TRBJ1-4, the V gene TRBV12-5, with D tentatively TRBD1 (6 bases). CDR3 length: 13 residues. Germline loops: CDR1 LGHNT, CDR2 FRNRAP. Trimming left V 6 bases short and J 8 bases short, with 13 bases between.

The chain joins TRBV20-1 to TRBJ2-3; the match to TRBD2 covers 9 bases. The J segment lost 1 base and the V segment lost 3 bases, leaving 5 bases of the junction unmatched. The CDR3 has 15 amino acids. Germline V CDR1 and CDR2: DFQATT, SNEGSKA (reference sequence). For the CDR3, the DNA is TGCAGTGCTAGGCTTTTAGCGGGGGGCACAGATACGCAGTATTTT. The encoded protein is CSARLLAGGTDTQYF.

The genes are TRBV30 and TRBJ2-2; D call uncertain. The CDR3 runs to 14 residues. Germline CDR1 is GTSNPN and CDR2 is SVGIG (reference sequence). V was pared by 1 base and J by 0 bases, with 6 bases between. Written as DNA, the CDR3 is TGTGCCTGGAGTGACAGAGCGAACACCGGGGAGCTGTTTTTT. Translated, it gives CAWSDRANTGELFF.

Ten or more counts support this clonotype. The rearrangement links TRBV2 to TRBJ1-4; possible D gene TRBD1, 6 bases. The CDR3 length is 14 residues. Germline CDR1 and CDR2: SNHLY and FYNNEI. V shed 7 bases and J shed 7 bases, with 16 bases lying between them. The CDR3 loop reads CASTVRGAGEKLFF. In nucleotides, the CDR3 is TGTGCCAGCACCGTGAGGGGGGCAGGTGAAAAACTGTTTTTT.

The chain carries TRBV7-3 and TRBJ1-1; 7 bases line up with TRBD1. J lost 11 bases, V lost 5 bases, and 17 bases had no gene match. CDR1 is SGHTA and CDR2 is FQGTGA in the germline V gene. The length of the CDR3 is 15 residues. The CDR3 loop reads CASSKSGTEGMRAFF. In DNA form, the CDR3 reads TGTGCCAGCAGCAAATCCGGGACAGAGGGGATGCGGGCTTTCTTT.

The chain uses TRBV24-1 and TRBJ2-1; the D gene is possibly TRBD2 (5 bases). Germline V lookup: CDR1 KGHDR, CDR2 SFDVKD. Trimming pared 3 bases from V and 2 bases from J, leaving 13 bases between. The CDR3 contains 16 residues. CDR3 loop: CATSDTSDYPYNEQFF. The CDR3 nucleotides are TGTGCCACCAGTGATACAAGCGACTACCCCTACAATGAGCAGTTCTTC.

This clonotype was recorded a few times. This sequence joins TRBV12-3 or TRBV12-4 and TRBJ2-1, with TRBD2 matching 13 bases. The CDR3 runs 17 residues. V lost 3 bases and J lost 6; bases outside the gene matches: 8. This CDR3 is CASSFGGLAGLPNEQFF. CDR3 DNA sequence: TGTGCCAGCAGTTTCGGGGGACTAGCGGGACTACCCAATGAGCAGTTCTTC.

This clonotype was recorded a few times. The chain joins TRBV2 to TRBJ1-5; D gene unclear. Germline V gene data show CDR1 as SNHLY and CDR2 as FYNNEI. V was trimmed by 3 bases and J by 1 base, leaving 7 bases between them. The CDR3 runs 14 residues. The CDR3 reads CASSDGWSNQPQHF. The CDR3, as DNA: TGTGCCAGCAGTGACGGATGGAGCAATCAGCCCCAGCATTTT.

This clonotype was seen repeatedly, ten times or more. The CDR3: CASRGGLIAGDEQFF. The CDR3 DNA reads TGTGCCAGCAGGGGGGGGTTAATAGCGGGCGATGAGCAGTTCTTC. This chain links TRBV2 with TRBJ2-1; TRBD2 matches at 7 bases. This CDR3 is 15 amino acids long. CDR1 is SNHLY, CDR2 FYNNEI, per germline. Trimming removed 6 bases from V and 8 bases from J; junction bases left unmatched: 13.

A few counts support this clonotype. CDR3 nucleotide sequence: TGCAGCGTTGCACAGGTACCCCCTCCACAAGAGACCCAGTACTTC. As protein: CSVAQVPPPQETQYF. The chain is built from TRBV29-1 and TRBJ2-5, with a possible D match to TRBD1 (5 bases). V lost 4 bases to trimming and J lost 2 bases, with 17 bases between them. This CDR3 is 15 amino acids long. Germline V gives CDR1 SQVTM, CDR2 ANQGSEA.

The chain carries TRBV12-3 or TRBV12-4 and TRBJ2-2; D possibly uses TRBD1 or TRBD2 (5 bases each). The CDR3 has 13 amino acids. The V and J ends lost 8 bases and 8 bases respectively, with 15 bases between them. The CDR3 region is CASGRTGAGELFF. CDR3 DNA: TGTGCCAGCGGTCGGACTGGGGCGGGGGAGCTGTTTTTT.

This clonotype has more than one count but fewer than ten. The chain employs TRBV5-6 and TRBJ2-1, with a weak D call TRBD1 (6 bases). This CDR3 spans 15 amino acids. Germline CDR1 SGHDT, CDR2 YYEEEE. Trimming pared 5 bases from V and 5 bases from J, leaving 17 bases between. CDR3 DNA: TGTGCCAGCAGTCCGGACGAGGACAGACACAATGAGCAGTTCTTC. Protein product: CASSPDEDRHNEQFF.

This clonotype turned up a few times. The CDR3 DNA reads TGTGCCTGGAGAGGGGGTTGGACCTACGAGCAGTACTTC. It specifies CAWRGGWTYEQYF. The chain has TRBV30 and TRBJ2-7, with D possibly being TRBD1 (6 bases). The CDR3 extends over 13 amino acids. The germline V gene has CDR1 GTSNPN and CDR2 SVGIG (reference sequence). V lost 3 bases, J lost 2 bases, and 11 bases lay in between.

This chain joins TRBV20-1 and TRBJ2-3, with 9 bases matching TRBD1. The CDR3 is 14 residues long. The V segment lost 6 bases and the J segment 3 bases; nucleotides outside the gene matches: 7. CDR1 is DFQATT, CDR2 SNEGSKA, per germline (reference sequence). The CDR3 is CSALDRGRTDTQYF. DNA for the CDR3: TGCAGTGCCCTGGACAGGGGCCGGACAGATACGCAGTATTTT.

The V call is TRBV7-9, the J call TRBJ1-1; 9 bases line up with TRBD1. With V trimmed by 5 bases and J by 6 bases, 13 bases remained unmatched. The length of the CDR3 is 16 residues. CDR1 SEHNR and CDR2 FQNEAQ come from the germline V gene (reference sequence). In nucleotides, the CDR3 is TGTGCCAGCAGCCCACCGGACAGGGGTCTTGGGGCTGAAGCTTTCTTT. Residues: CASSPPDRGLGAEAFF.

This clonotype was found many times. The gene calls are TRBV7-9 and TRBJ2-5; unclear D gene. The germline gives CDR1 SEHNR, CDR2 FQNEAQ (reference sequence). The V end lost 4 bases, the J end lost 1 base, and 10 bases lay between the germline ends. This CDR3 region has 14 residues. The CDR3 coding sequence is TGTGCCAGCAGCTCCCCGGAAGCCCAAGAGACCCAGTACTTC. Protein sequence: CASSSPEAQETQYF.

The rearrangement links TRBV29-1 to TRBJ2-7; 8 bases are shared with TRBD1. V lost 5 bases and J lost 2; bases outside the gene matches: 5. The CDR3 extends over 13 amino acids. Germline-derived CDR1 and CDR2 are SQVTM and ANQGSEA. The CDR3 DNA is TGCAGCGTTACCGGGACAGGAGCCTACGAGCAGTACTTC. Protein: CSVTGTGAYEQYF.

V is TRBV13 and J is TRBJ2-1; D is undetermined. The germline gives CDR1 PRHDT, CDR2 FYEKMQ (reference sequence). Trimming took off 5 bases at V and 7 bases at J, with 9 bases between the two ends. This CDR3 has 12 amino acids. The CDR3 protein is CASSPQVNEQFF. CDR3 DNA: TGTGCCAGCAGCCCCCAGGTGAATGAGCAGTTCTTC.

The rearrangement uses TRBV5-1 and TRBJ1-1; D is perhaps TRBD1 (6 bases). The germline CDR1 and CDR2 sequences are SGHRS and YFSETQ. The CDR3 is 14 residues long. Trimming removed 6 bases from V and 1 base from J, with 13 bases in between. The CDR3 loop reads CASTPTGPNTEAFF. The CDR3 bases are TGCGCCAGCACCCCAACAGGGCCGAACACTGAAGCTTTCTTT.

In this sample, this clonotype turned up many times. The chain employs TRBV20-1 and TRBJ2-1; TRBD2 agrees at 13 bases. V lost 0 bases, J lost 9 bases, and 5 bases stayed unmatched. Looked up from germline, CDR1 is DFQATT and CDR2 is SNEGSKA (reference sequence). The CDR3 loop spans 15 amino acids. The chain's CDR3 is CSARDGGLAGPEQFF. The CDR3 DNA follows: TGCAGTGCTAGAGATGGGGGACTAGCGGGACCTGAGCAGTTCTTC.

This clonotype was observed many times. The V gene is TRBV20-1, the J gene TRBJ2-1; TRBD2 might be the D (6 bases). Germline assignment: CDR1 DFQATT and CDR2 SNEGSKA (reference sequence). The length of the CDR3 is 12 residues. Trimming shortened V by 7 bases and J by 0 bases, and 7 bases separated the two germline ends. CDR3: CSVGGSYNEQFF. The CDR3 DNA is TGCAGTGTGGGGGGCTCCTACAATGAGCAGTTCTTC.